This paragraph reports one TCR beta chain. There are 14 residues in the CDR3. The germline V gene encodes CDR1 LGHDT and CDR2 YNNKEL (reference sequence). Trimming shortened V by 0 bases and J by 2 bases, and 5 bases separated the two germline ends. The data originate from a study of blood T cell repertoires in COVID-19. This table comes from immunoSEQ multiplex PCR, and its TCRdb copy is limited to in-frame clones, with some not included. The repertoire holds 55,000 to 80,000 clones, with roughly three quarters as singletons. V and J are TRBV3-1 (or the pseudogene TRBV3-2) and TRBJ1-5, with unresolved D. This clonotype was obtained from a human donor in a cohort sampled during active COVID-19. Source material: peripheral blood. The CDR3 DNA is TGTGCCAGCAGCCAAGATCGTGGCAATCAGCCCCAGCATTTT. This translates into CASSQDRGNQPQHF.